This T cell receptor beta chain was captured by sequencing in a study of cytomegalovirus exposure and HLA in healthy donors. Findings and limits, study-wide: According to reports, the classifier identified cytomegalovirus status with high specificity and sensitivity.

Trimming cost V 3 bases and J 3 bases, with 8 bases left between them. The CDR3 is 13 residues long. Germline values: CDR1 ENHRY, CDR2 SYGVKD. Worth noting for this clone: Its antigen is still unknown.

60 Vbeta and 13 Jbeta primers were used in PCR. Repertoires were generated with immunoSEQ multiplex PCR, while TCRdb's copy carries only in-frame clones and drops some. The sample lists some 220,000 clones, 85% occurring once. Sequenced sample: PBMCs. The sequence was collected from a girl aged 2-10 years in good health and CMV-seronegative. This chain connects TRBV10-3 to TRBJ2-5; D call uncertain. CDR3 residues: CAISETMEETQYF. The CDR3 nucleotides are TGTGCCATCAGTGAAACTATGGAAGAGACCCAGTACTTC.